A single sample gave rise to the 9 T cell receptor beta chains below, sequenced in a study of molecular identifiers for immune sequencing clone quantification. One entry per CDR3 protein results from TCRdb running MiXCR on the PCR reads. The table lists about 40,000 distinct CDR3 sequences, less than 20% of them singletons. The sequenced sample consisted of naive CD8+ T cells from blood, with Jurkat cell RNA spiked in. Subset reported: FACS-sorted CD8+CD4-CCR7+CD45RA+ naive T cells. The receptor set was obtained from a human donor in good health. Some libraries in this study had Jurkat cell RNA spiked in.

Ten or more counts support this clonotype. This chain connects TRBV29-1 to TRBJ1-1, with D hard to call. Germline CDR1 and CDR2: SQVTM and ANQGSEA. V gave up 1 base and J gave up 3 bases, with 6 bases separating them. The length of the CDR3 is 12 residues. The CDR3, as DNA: TGCAGCGTTGAAGTCCGGGACACTGAAGCTTTCTTT. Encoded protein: CSVEVRDTEAFF.

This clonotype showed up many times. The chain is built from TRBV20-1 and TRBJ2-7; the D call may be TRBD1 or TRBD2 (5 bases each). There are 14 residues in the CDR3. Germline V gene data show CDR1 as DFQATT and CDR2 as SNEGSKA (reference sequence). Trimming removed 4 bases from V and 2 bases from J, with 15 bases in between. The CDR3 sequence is CSATNRDRTYEQYF. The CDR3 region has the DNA TGCAGTGCTACTAACCGGGACCGAACCTACGAGCAGTACTTC.

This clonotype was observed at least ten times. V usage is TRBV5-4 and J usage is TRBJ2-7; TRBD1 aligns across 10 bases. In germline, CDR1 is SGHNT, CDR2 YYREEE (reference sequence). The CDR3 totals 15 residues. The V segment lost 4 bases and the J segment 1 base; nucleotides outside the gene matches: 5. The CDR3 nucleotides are TGTGCCAGCAGCGTGGGGACAGGGGCTTCCTACGAGCAGTACTTC. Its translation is CASSVGTGASYEQYF.

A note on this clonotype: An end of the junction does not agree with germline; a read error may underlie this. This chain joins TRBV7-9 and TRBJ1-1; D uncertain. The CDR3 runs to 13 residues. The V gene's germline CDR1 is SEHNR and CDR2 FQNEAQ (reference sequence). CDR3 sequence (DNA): TGTGCCAGCAGCCTAACGGTAAACACTGAAGCCTTCTTT. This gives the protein CASSLTVNTEAFF.

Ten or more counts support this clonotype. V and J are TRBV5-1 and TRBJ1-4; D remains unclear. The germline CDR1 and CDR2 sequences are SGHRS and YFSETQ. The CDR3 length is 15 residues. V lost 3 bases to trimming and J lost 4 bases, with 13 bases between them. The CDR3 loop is CASSWEGPDNEKLFF. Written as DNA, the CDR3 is TGCGCCAGCAGCTGGGAGGGTCCTGATAATGAAAAACTGTTTTTT.

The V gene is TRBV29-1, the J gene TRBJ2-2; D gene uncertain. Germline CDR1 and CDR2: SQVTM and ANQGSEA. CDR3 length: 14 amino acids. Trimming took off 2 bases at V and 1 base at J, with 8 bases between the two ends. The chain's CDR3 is CSVELPQNTGELFF. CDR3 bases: TGCAGCGTTGAACTCCCACAGAACACCGGGGAGCTGTTTTTT.

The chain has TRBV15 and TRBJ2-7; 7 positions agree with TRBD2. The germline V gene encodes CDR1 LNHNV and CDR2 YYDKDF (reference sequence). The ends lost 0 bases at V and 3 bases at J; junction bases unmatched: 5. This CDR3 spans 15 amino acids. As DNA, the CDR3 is TGTGCCACCAGCAGAGAGTTGGGGAGGGACTACGAGCAGTACTTC. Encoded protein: CATSRELGRDYEQYF.

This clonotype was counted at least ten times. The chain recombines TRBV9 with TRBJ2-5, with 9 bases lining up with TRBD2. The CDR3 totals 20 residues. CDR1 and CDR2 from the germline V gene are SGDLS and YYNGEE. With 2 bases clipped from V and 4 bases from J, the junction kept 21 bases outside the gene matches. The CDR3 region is CASSVAPGGIAAGGVETQYF. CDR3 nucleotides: TGTGCCAGCAGCGTCGCACCGGGGGGTATTGCGGCGGGAGGGGTAGAGACCCAGTACTTC. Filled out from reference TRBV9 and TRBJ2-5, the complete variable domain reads DSGVTQTPKHLITATGQRVTLRCSPRSGDLSVYWYQQSLDQGLQFLIQYYNGEERAKGNILERFSAQQFPDLHSELNLSSLELGDSALYFCASSVAPGGIAAGGVETQYFGPGTRLLVL.

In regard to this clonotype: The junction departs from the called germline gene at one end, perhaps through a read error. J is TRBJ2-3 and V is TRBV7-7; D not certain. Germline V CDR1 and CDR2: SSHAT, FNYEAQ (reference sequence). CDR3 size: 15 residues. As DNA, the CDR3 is TGTGCTAGCAGCTTAGGGCCTCTCGGTGCAGATACGCAGTATTTT. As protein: CASSLGPLGADTQYF.